Presented here are 2 T cell receptor beta chains from one specimen sequenced in a study of technical replicates of blood from several donors. Produced via immunoSEQ multiplex PCR; TCRdb's table is partial and in-frame only. The repertoire holds tens of thousands of clones, around nine tenths seen once, with 4% to 6.5% in the top ten. Sequenced sample: PBMCs. These receptors were obtained from a human donor in good health. Some clones in this sample may be carry-over from other donors' samples.

This rearrangement joins TRBV2 to TRBJ2-1, with D perhaps matching TRBD1 (6 bases). Germline lookup yields CDR1 SNHLY and CDR2 FYNNEI. V lost 4 bases, J lost 7 bases, and 11 bases lay in between. The CDR3 is 13 residues long. The CDR3 DNA reads as TGTGCCAGCAGTGGTGGCAGGGGAAATGAGCAGTTCTTC. Translated, it gives CASSGGRGNEQFF.

The J gene is TRBJ1-3, the V gene TRBV7-3; D remains unclear. Germline-derived CDR1 and CDR2 are SGHTA and FQGTGA. Deletions cut 2 bases from V and 0 bases from J, with 8 bases between. The CDR3 consists of 15 residues. The CDR3 nucleotides read TGTGCCAGCAGCTTATCGGGAGCCTCTGGAAACACCATATATTTT. Protein product: CASSLSGASGNTIYF.